This entry lists 6 T cell receptor beta chains sequenced from one sample in a study of T cells after yellow fever vaccination. TCRdb reprocessed the 5' RACE reads via MiXCR and lists one record per CDR3 protein. The sample contains about 230,000 distinct CDR3 sequences, 5.5% to 8.5% of which appear only once. The sample here was CD4+ T cells sorted from PBMCs, taken on the day of the yellow fever booster vaccination. These receptors came from a man aged 25-40 years who received the YFV17D yellow fever vaccine.

The chain combines TRBV15 with TRBJ2-7; 8 bases match TRBD2. This CDR3 is 15 amino acids long. J lost 2 bases, V lost 3 bases, and 6 bases had no gene match. Per germline, CDR1 LNHNV and CDR2 YYDKDF (reference sequence). The CDR3 loop is CATSRTSGSAYEQYF. The CDR3 region has the DNA TGTGCCACCAGCAGGACAAGCGGGAGCGCCTACGAGCAGTACTTC.

This clonotype was seen at least ten times. The chain employs TRBV6-5 and TRBJ2-1; 9 nucleotides align to TRBD2. The CDR3 runs to 18 residues. J lost 4 bases, V lost 0 bases, and 10 bases had no gene match. Germline V gives CDR1 MNHEY, CDR2 SVGAGI. CDR3 coding DNA: TGTGCCAGCAGTTACTCGACTAGCGGAGTTTCCAATTACAATGAGCAGTTCTTC. It codes for CASSYSTSGVSNYNEQFF.

This clonotype was observed at least ten times. The gene calls are TRBV27 and TRBJ2-1, with 12 bases that match TRBD2. The CDR3 covers 15 residues. V lost 2 bases and J lost 9; bases outside the gene matches: 5. Germline V gene lookup returns CDR1 MNHEY and CDR2 SMNVEV (reference sequence). The CDR3 sequence: CASSLNRLAGVEQFF. The CDR3 DNA is TGTGCCAGCAGTTTAAACCGACTAGCGGGAGTTGAGCAGTTCTTC.

This clonotype came up many times. In DNA form, the CDR3 reads TGTGCCAGCAGCCAGGGACCCACAGGGGGCGGTTACGAGCAGTACTTC. It encodes CASSQGPTGGGYEQYF. The chain joins TRBV7-6 to TRBJ2-7, with 9 bases aligning to TRBD1. Germline lookup yields CDR1 SGHVS and CDR2 FNYEAQ. The ends lost 5 bases at V and 4 bases at J; junction bases unmatched: 12. There are 16 residues in the CDR3.

Ten or more counts support this clonotype. This rearrangement joins TRBV29-1 to TRBJ2-7; D gene unclear. CDR1 and CDR2 from the germline V gene are SQVTM and ANQGSEA. The CDR3 contains 16 residues. V was cut by 6 bases and J by 0 bases, with 21 bases left in between. DNA of the CDR3: TGCAGCGTCGGGTTAGGCTTGACACTGAGCTCCTACGAGCAGTACTTC. This codes for CSVGLGLTLSSYEQYF.

This clonotype was recorded many times. J is TRBJ1-1 and V is TRBV29-1, with TRBD1 matching 8 bases. Germline values: CDR1 SQVTM, CDR2 ANQGSEA. With 5 bases clipped from V and 5 bases from J, the junction kept 7 bases outside the gene matches. The CDR3 totals 13 residues. CDR3 coding DNA: TGCAGCGTTATAGGACAGGGAAGGACTGAAGCTTTCTTT. It is translated as CSVIGQGRTEAFF.